This T cell receptor (beta chain) was identified in a study of cytomegalovirus exposure and HLA in healthy donors. Study-wide context: Genotyping showed approximately 81% of 350 to 400 donors falling in the Caucasian-associated ancestry cluster. Study-wide results and caveats: The authors confirmed in vitro that three CMV-associated chains were specific for CMV antigens. Cytomegalovirus association was listed for 150 or so TCR beta chains.

Between the trimmed V and J ends, which lost 6 bases and 1 base, there was a span of 12 bases. Germline-derived CDR1 and CDR2 are LGHNT and FRNRAP. The CDR3 runs 15 residues. Nominal health characterized the donors when sampled, though unrecorded immune exposures were likely. Primers for the PCR totalled 60 Vbeta and 13 Jbeta. Libraries were prepared by immunoSEQ multiplex PCR; TCRdb keeps only in-frame clonotypes and omits some of them. The sample yields 170,000 or so clones, approximately 85% seen once. The table lists this clone with a count of one. Its antigen remains unidentified. Sequencing input: PBMCs. The rearrangement joins TRBV12-5 to TRBJ2-2; TRBD1 might be the D (5 bases). The sequence was collected from a girl aged 5-17 years in good health and CMV-seropositive. CDR3 in DNA: TGTGCTAGTGGCCGGACATTAGAGAACACCGGGGAGCTGTTTTTT. Its translation is CASGRTLENTGELFF.